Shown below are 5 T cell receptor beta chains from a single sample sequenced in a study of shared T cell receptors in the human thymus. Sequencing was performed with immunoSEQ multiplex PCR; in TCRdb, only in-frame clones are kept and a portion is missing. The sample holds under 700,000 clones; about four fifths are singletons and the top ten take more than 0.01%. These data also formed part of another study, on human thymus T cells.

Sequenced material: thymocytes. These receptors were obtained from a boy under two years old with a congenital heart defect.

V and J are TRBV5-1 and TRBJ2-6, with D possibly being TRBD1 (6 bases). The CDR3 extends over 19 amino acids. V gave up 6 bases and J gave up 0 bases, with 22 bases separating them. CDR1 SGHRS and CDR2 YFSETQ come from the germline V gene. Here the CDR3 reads CASTKGRGTGNSGANVLTF. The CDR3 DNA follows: TGCGCCAGCACTAAGGGGCGAGGAACAGGGAACTCTGGGGCCAACGTCCTGACTTTC.

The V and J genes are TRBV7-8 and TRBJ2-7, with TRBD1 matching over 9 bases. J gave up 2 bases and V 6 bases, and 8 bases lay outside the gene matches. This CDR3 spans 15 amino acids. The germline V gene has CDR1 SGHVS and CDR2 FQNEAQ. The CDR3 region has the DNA TGTGCCAGCAGTCCGTCCCGGGACAGGGCCTACGAGCAGTACTTC. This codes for CASSPSRDRAYEQYF. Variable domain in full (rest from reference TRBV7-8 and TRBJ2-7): GAGVSQSPRYKVAKRGQDVALRCDPISGHVSLFWYQQALGQGPEFLTYFQNEAQLDKSGLPSDRFFAERPEGSVSTLKIQRTQQEDSAVYLCASSPSRDRAYEQYFGPGTRLTVT.

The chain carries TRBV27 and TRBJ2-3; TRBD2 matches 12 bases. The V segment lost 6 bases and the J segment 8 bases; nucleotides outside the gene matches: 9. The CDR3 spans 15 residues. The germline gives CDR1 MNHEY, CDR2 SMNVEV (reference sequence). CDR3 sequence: CASSPGLAGEGTQYF. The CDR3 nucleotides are TGTGCCAGCAGCCCGGGACTAGCGGGTGAAGGTACGCAGTATTTT.

The CDR3 loop is CASSFLAANNEQFF. The CDR3 DNA sequence: TGTGCCAGCAGTTTCCTTGCCGCGAACAATGAGCAGTTCTTC. The V call is TRBV28, the J call TRBJ2-1, with D hard to call. This CDR3 spans 14 amino acids. Trimming took 3 bases from V and 5 from J, leaving 11 bases between them. Germline CDR1 is MDHEN and CDR2 is SYDVKM.

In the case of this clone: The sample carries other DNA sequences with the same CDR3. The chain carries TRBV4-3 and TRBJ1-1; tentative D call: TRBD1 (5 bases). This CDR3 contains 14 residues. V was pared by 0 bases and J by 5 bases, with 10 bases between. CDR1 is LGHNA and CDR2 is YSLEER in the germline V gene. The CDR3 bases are TGCGCCAGCAGCCAAGATCAAGGACATACTGAAGCTTTCTTT. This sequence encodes CASSQDQGHTEAFF.